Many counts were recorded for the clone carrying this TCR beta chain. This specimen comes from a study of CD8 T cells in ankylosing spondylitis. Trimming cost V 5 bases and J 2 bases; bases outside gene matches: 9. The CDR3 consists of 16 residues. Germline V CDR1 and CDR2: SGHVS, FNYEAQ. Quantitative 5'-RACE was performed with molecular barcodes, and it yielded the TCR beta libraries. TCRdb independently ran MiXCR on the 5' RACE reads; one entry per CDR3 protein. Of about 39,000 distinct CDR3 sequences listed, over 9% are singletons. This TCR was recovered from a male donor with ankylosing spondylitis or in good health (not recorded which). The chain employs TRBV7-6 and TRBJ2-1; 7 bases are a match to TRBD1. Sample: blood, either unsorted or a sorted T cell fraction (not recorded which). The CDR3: CASSPRDSGPYNEQFF. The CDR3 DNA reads TGTGCCAGCAGCCCACGGGACAGTGGACCCTACAATGAGCAGTTCTTC.